What follows are 8 T cell receptor beta chains derived from one specimen sequenced in a study of OX40 agonist ivuxolimab in advanced cancers. Sequencing was performed with immunoSEQ multiplex PCR; in TCRdb, only in-frame clones are kept and a portion is missing. The sample includes tens of thousands of clones, roughly 90% seen only once; the top ten take roughly 25%. Sequenced here: CD4+ or CD8+ T cells sorted from blood, sampled in a trial of the OX40 agonist ivuxolimab. Receptors originate from an adult with an advanced solid tumor such as melanoma, head and neck, liver or kidney cancer.

The chain employs TRBV2 and TRBJ2-3, with 7 bases identical to TRBD2. CDR1 is SNHLY, CDR2 FYNNEI, per germline. V gave up 8 bases and J gave up 5 bases; unmatched junction bases: 7. The CDR3 has 13 amino acids. The CDR3 spells CASLMVAGDTQYF. The CDR3 DNA reads as TGTGCCAGCCTGATGGTAGCGGGAGATACGCAGTATTTT.

The rearrangement uses TRBV30 and TRBJ1-1; the D gene is possibly TRBD1 (5 bases). The CDR3 runs to 13 residues. V shed 2 bases and J shed 1 base, with 8 bases lying between them. Germline values: CDR1 GTSNPN, CDR2 SVGIG (reference sequence). The CDR3 DNA reads as TGTGCCTGGAGTTACGACAGGAACACTGAAGCTTTCTTT. Its protein is CAWSYDRNTEAFF.

The gene calls are TRBV29-1 and TRBJ2-3, with TRBD2 matching 10 bases. Germline V CDR1 and CDR2: SQVTM, ANQGSEA. The CDR3 totals 17 residues. Losses at the gene ends were 1 base for V and 4 bases for J; bases not matched to a gene: 11. The CDR3 protein is CSVEGTSGDGSPDTQYF. Here the CDR3 DNA reads TGCAGCGTTGAAGGGACTAGCGGAGACGGTAGCCCAGATACGCAGTATTTT.

The chain carries TRBV15 and TRBJ2-7; weak D call: TRBD2 (5 bases). With 0 bases removed from V and 5 bases from J, the gap between germline ends came to 11 bases. In germline, CDR1 is LNHNV, CDR2 YYDKDF (reference sequence). This CDR3 is 14 amino acids long. CDR3 residues: CATSRESRRHEQYF. CDR3 DNA: TGTGCCACCAGCAGAGAGAGCAGGAGGCACGAGCAGTACTTC.

The genes are TRBV27 and TRBJ2-3; D remains unclear. Trimming removed 10 bases from V and 0 bases from J, with 14 bases in between. CDR1 and CDR2 (germline): MNHEY, SMNVEV (reference sequence). CDR3 size: 14 residues. CDR3 bases: TGTGCCACCTCCCCCACGGCTAGCACAGATACGCAGTATTTT. It codes for CATSPTASTDTQYF.

V gene TRBV29-1 combines with J gene TRBJ1-2, with TRBD1 matching 7 bases. The germline V gene has CDR1 SQVTM and CDR2 ANQGSEA. The V and J ends lost 4 bases and 7 bases, in that order; junction bases with no gene match: 12. The CDR3 extends over 14 amino acids. The DNA for the CDR3 is TGCAGCGTTGCAGGGGGTGGCGGGGCCGGTGGCTACACCTTC. Encoded protein: CSVAGGGGAGGYTF.

This clone was detected a few times. The chain employs TRBV19 and TRBJ2-1; perhaps TRBD1 as D (5 bases). Trimming removed 7 bases at V and 7 bases at J, with 17 bases between. The CDR3 consists of 14 residues. The germline V gene encodes CDR1 LNHDA and CDR2 SQIVND (reference sequence). The CDR3 reads CASNDFYPGNEQFF. The CDR3 coding sequence is TGTGCCAGTAACGACTTCTACCCAGGGAATGAGCAGTTCTTC.

The rearrangement joins TRBV19 to TRBJ2-1, with 12 bases fitting TRBD2. V trimming: 8 bases; J trimming: 8 bases; junction bases outside the gene matches: 10. The CDR3 loop spans 15 amino acids. From germline, CDR1 is LNHDA and CDR2 SQIVND (reference sequence). The CDR3 DNA reads as TGTGCCAGTCGAAAGACTAGCGGGAGATTCCATGAGCAGTTCTTC. Translation gives CASRKTSGRFHEQFF.